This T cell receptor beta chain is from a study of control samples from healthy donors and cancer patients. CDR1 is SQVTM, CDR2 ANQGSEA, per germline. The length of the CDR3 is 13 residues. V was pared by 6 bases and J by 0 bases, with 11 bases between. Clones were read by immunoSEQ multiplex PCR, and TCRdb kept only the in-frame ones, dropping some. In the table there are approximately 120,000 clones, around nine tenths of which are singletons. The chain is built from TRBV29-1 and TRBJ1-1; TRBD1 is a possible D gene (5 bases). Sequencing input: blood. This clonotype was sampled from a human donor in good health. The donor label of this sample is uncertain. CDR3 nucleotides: TGCAGCGTGTCCAGGGAGGTGAACACTGAAGCTTTCTTT. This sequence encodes CSVSREVNTEAFF.